The clone carrying this T cell receptor (beta chain) was picked up a small number of times. These data come from a study of blood T cell repertoires in COVID-19. Study at large: Samples of COVID-19 (acute and convalescent) were obtained from the United States, Italy and Spain. T cells, B-cell-depleted T cells, or PBMCs supplied cDNA or gDNA.

CDR3 length: 15 residues. The V gene's germline CDR1 is SGHKS and CDR2 YYEKEE (reference sequence). V lost 0 bases and J lost 3, with 12 bases in between. TCRdb keeps only in-frame clones here, not all; method: immunoSEQ multiplex PCR. Of some 300,000 clones in the sample, around 90% are singletons; the top ten hold 6.3%. The sequencing input was peripheral blood. This chain joins TRBV5-5 and TRBJ1-2; D not resolved. This sequence was found in a woman in her fifties or sixties with COVID-19, enrolled during active disease. CDR3 in DNA: TGTGCCAGCAGCTTGGCGCGGGTCTTGTACTATGGCTACACCTTC. Translation: CASSLARVLYYGYTF.